This TCR beta chain was documented in a study of cytomegalovirus exposure and HLA in healthy donors. Regarding the study as a whole: In vitro data verified three CMV-associated chains as specific for CMV antigens. Cytomegalovirus status was reportedly diagnosed by the classifier with high sensitivity and specificity. The study designated 150 to 200 TCR beta chains cytomegalovirus-associated.

Generated by immunoSEQ multiplex PCR, the TCRdb table keeps only in-frame clones and is missing some. The sample carries some 250,000 clones, about nine tenths recorded once. This clone was observed a few times. Its antigen is as yet unknown. The CDR3 is made up of 11 amino acids. With 6 bases removed from V and 7 bases from J, the gap between germline ends came to 6 bases. Germline loops: CDR1 LNHDA, CDR2 SQIVND (reference sequence). Among the 120 or so subjects of the validation cohort, separate from the roughly 700-subject first cohort, were the donors. The origin of this receptor is a woman in her twenties or thirties in good health and CMV-seronegative. The genes are TRBV19 and TRBJ1-4; D gene unclear. Sequencing was carried out using PBMCs. CDR3 nucleotides: TGTGCCAGTAGAGTATCTGAAAAACTGTTTTTT. It yields the protein CASRVSEKLFF.